This T cell receptor (beta chain) was observed in a study of blood T cells in healthy people across ages. It was with a sample-barcoded 5' primer and a J-beta primer mix that a second PCR of about 6 to 12 cycles was run. TCRdb recomputed calls from the 5' RACE reads with MiXCR, one row per CDR3 protein. The sample shows under 2,000,000 distinct CDR3 sequences, just under 50% of them seen only once. Study results and caveats: Roughly linearly, TCR beta diversity per million T cells fell as age increased.

V dropped 5 bases and J dropped 3 bases, with 15 bases sitting between them. This CDR3 is built from 15 residues. The germline V gene encodes CDR1 MNHEY and CDR2 SMNVEV (reference sequence). The donors, all healthy, were Caucasians living in Russia, aged roughly 6 to 100. Collection of 8.5 to 10 milliliters of peripheral blood was performed for each donor. Per sample, no less than 5 micrograms of total RNA were extracted. Note on this clonotype: Its target is unknown.

The specimen sequenced was blood. The chain carries TRBV27 and TRBJ2-3; the D gene is possibly TRBD2 (5 bases). This receptor was identified in a woman in her thirties or forties in good health. This CDR3 reads CASSLTDRRTDTQYF. Written as DNA, the CDR3 is TGTGCCAGCAGTCTAACGGATAGGAGGACAGATACGCAGTATTTT.